These T cell receptor beta chains were read from a single sample in a study of T cells in Graves' hyperthyroidism and ophthalmopathy. One entry per CDR3 protein, called by TCRdb with MiXCR from the multiplex PCR reads. The table has about 600,000 distinct CDR3 sequences, over 12% seen once. The sample was blood. The receptors were sampled from a woman aged 18 to 35 with Graves' ophthalmopathy. The CDR3 runs from the conserved cysteine through the conserved F or W. The order of the fields is V gene, D gene, J gene, clone size, CDR3 protein, CDR3 DNA. A D gene is named only where the DNA matches it firmly. A clone size is listed for some rows: how often the clone was seen (once, few, many), or a class if it is expanded.

v_gene: TRBV20-1; d_gene: -; j_gene: TRBJ2-7; abundance: few; CDR3aa: CSARGLGKSLDNYEQYF; CDR3nt: TGCAGTGCTAGAGGGTTAGGGAAGAGTCTAGATAATTACGAGCAGTACTTC
v_gene: TRBV11-2; d_gene: TRBD1; j_gene: TRBJ2-2; abundance: many; CDR3aa: CASNYGTGGTGELFF; CDR3nt: TGTGCCAGCAACTACGGGACAGGGGGAACCGGGGAGCTGTTTTTT
v_gene: TRBV7-9; d_gene: TRBD1; j_gene: TRBJ2-1; abundance: many; CDR3aa: CASSLTGVGGEQFF; CDR3nt: TGTGCCAGCAGCTTAACAGGGGTTGGAGGTGAGCAGTTCTTC
v_gene: TRBV14; d_gene: -; j_gene: TRBJ1-2; abundance: once; CDR3aa: CASSPDDWIHWGYTF; CDR3nt: TGTGCCAGCAGCCCCGATGATTGGATCCACTGGGGCTACACCTTC
v_gene: TRBV20-1; d_gene: -; j_gene: TRBJ1-5; abundance: many; CDR3aa: CSARPGAGQPQHF; CDR3nt: TGCAGTGCCCGCCCGGGGGCGGGTCAGCCCCAGCATTTT
v_gene: TRBV28; d_gene: TRBD2; j_gene: TRBJ2-7; abundance: -; CDR3aa: CASSLWASGRGYEQYF; CDR3nt: TGTGCCAGCAGTTTATGGGCTAGCGGGAGAGGTTACGAGCAGTACTTC
v_gene: TRBV20-1; d_gene: TRBD2; j_gene: TRBJ2-3; abundance: many; CDR3aa: CSAREVLAGEADTQYF; CDR3nt: TGCAGTGCTAGAGAAGTCCTAGCGGGAGAGGCAGATACGCAGTATTTT
v_gene: TRBV27; d_gene: -; j_gene: TRBJ2-7; abundance: many; CDR3aa: CASSPGVDYEQYF; CDR3nt: TGTGCCAGCAGTCCCGGGGTCGACTACGAGCAGTACTTC
v_gene: TRBV6-1; d_gene: -; j_gene: TRBJ2-4; abundance: many; CDR3aa: CASIFGGAAKNIQYF; CDR3nt: TGTGCCAGCATCTTCGGCGGGGCCGCCAAAAACATTCAGTACTTC
v_gene: TRBV11-1; d_gene: -; j_gene: TRBJ1-5; abundance: -; CDR3aa: CASSLSFRPQHF; CDR3nt: TGTGCCAGCAGCTTAAGTTTCCGGCCCCAGCATTTT
v_gene: TRBV30; d_gene: TRBD1; j_gene: TRBJ2-7; abundance: many; CDR3aa: CAWRTGTGDYEQYF; CDR3nt: TGTGCCTGGAGGACCGGGACAGGGGATTACGAGCAGTACTTC
v_gene: TRBV29-1; d_gene: TRBD2; j_gene: TRBJ2-7; abundance: many; CDR3aa: CSGRGGNYEQYF; CDR3nt: TGCAGCGGGCGCGGGGGGAACTACGAGCAGTACTTC
v_gene: TRBV27; d_gene: TRBD1; j_gene: TRBJ2-7; abundance: many; CDR3aa: CASSPGTGGTEQYF; CDR3nt: TGTGCCAGCAGTCCCGGGACAGGGGGCACCGAGCAGTACTTC
v_gene: TRBV29-1; d_gene: -; j_gene: TRBJ2-5; abundance: many; CDR3aa: CSVPPAAGVGETQYF; CDR3nt: TGCAGCGTCCCCCCCGCCGCAGGGGTAGGAGAGACCCAGTACTTC
v_gene: TRBV29-1; d_gene: -; j_gene: TRBJ2-7; abundance: many; CDR3aa: CSVEGDSGYEQYF; CDR3nt: TGCAGCGTTGAAGGGGATAGTGGCTACGAGCAGTACTTC
v_gene: TRBV5-8; d_gene: -; j_gene: TRBJ2-3; abundance: few; CDR3aa: CASRKWGSGFPSTDTQYF; CDR3nt: TGTGCCAGCAGAAAATGGGGTAGCGGATTTCCTAGCACAGATACGCAGTATTTT
v_gene: TRBV20-1; d_gene: TRBD2; j_gene: TRBJ2-2; abundance: -; CDR3aa: CSAKRLAGDTGELFF; CDR3nt: TGCAGTGCTAAAAGACTAGCGGGAGACACCGGGGAGCTGTTTTTT
v_gene: TRBV19; d_gene: -; j_gene: TRBJ1-2; abundance: -; CDR3aa: CASSYAPRGYTF; CDR3nt: TGTGCCAGTAGTTATGCGCCGAGGGGCTACACCTTC
v_gene: TRBV6-2/TRBV6-3; d_gene: TRBD1; j_gene: TRBJ2-7; abundance: many; CDR3aa: CASPPRPGTGNHRQYF; CDR3nt: TGTGCCAGCCCGCCCCGCCCCGGGACAGGGAATCATCGGCAGTACTTC
v_gene: TRBV24-1; d_gene: -; j_gene: TRBJ2-5; abundance: few; CDR3aa: CATSDFGDRTNQETQYF; CDR3nt: TGTGCCACCAGTGATTTTGGTGACAGAACTAACCAAGAGACCCAGTACTTC
v_gene: TRBV24-1; d_gene: TRBD2; j_gene: TRBJ2-3; abundance: few; CDR3aa: CATSGGLAGTRPDTQYF; CDR3nt: TGTGCCACCAGTGGGGGACTAGCGGGGACCCGGCCAGATACGCAGTATTTT
v_gene: TRBV7-9; d_gene: -; j_gene: TRBJ1-2; abundance: -; CDR3aa: CASLGVQQTGYTF; CDR3nt: TGTGCCAGCCTGGGAGTCCAACAGACCGGCTACACCTTC
v_gene: TRBV20-1; d_gene: TRBD2; j_gene: TRBJ2-7; abundance: -; CDR3aa: CSASQLALYEQYF; CDR3nt: TGCAGTGCTAGTCAACTAGCGCTCTACGAGCAGTACTTC
v_gene: TRBV3-1; d_gene: TRBD1; j_gene: TRBJ2-7; abundance: -; CDR3aa: CASRPTGVAEQYF; CDR3nt: TGTGCCAGCAGGCCTACAGGGGTTGCCGAGCAGTACTTC
v_gene: TRBV19; d_gene: TRBD2; j_gene: TRBJ2-1; abundance: -; CDR3aa: CASSIDAGDGNEQFF; CDR3nt: TGTGCCAGTAGTATAGACGCGGGAGACGGCAATGAGCAGTTCTTC
v_gene: TRBV24-1; d_gene: -; j_gene: TRBJ1-1; abundance: many; CDR3aa: CATSEGRMNTEAFF; CDR3nt: TGTGCCACCAGTGAAGGGAGGATGAACACTGAAGCTTTCTTT
v_gene: TRBV7-3; d_gene: -; j_gene: TRBJ1-1; abundance: -; CDR3aa: CASSLMGTGDTEAFF; CDR3nt: TGTGCCAGCAGCTTAATGGGGACTGGGGACACTGAAGCTTTCTTT
v_gene: TRBV6-5; d_gene: -; j_gene: TRBJ1-1; abundance: many; CDR3aa: CASSYFATARNTEAFF; CDR3nt: TGTGCCAGCAGTTACTTTGCGACAGCAAGAAACACTGAAGCTTTCTTT
v_gene: TRBV2; d_gene: -; j_gene: TRBJ2-7; abundance: many; CDR3aa: CASSEGGQMYYEQYF; CDR3nt: TGTGCCAGCAGTGAGGGAGGACAGATGTACTACGAGCAGTACTTC
v_gene: TRBV6-2/TRBV6-3; d_gene: -; j_gene: TRBJ1-5; abundance: -; CDR3aa: CASSGPYSNQPQHF; CDR3nt: TGTGCCAGCTCGGGGCCGTATAGCAATCAGCCCCAGCATTTT
v_gene: TRBV27; d_gene: TRBD2; j_gene: TRBJ2-5; abundance: many; CDR3aa: CASSFSSGKETQYF; CDR3nt: TGTGCCAGCAGTTTTTCTAGCGGGAAAGAGACCCAGTACTTC
v_gene: TRBV2; d_gene: -; j_gene: TRBJ2-5; abundance: many; CDR3aa: CASSEGGTQYF; CDR3nt: TGTGCCAGCAGTGAAGGAGGGACCCAGTACTTC
v_gene: TRBV7-9; d_gene: TRBD1; j_gene: TRBJ2-5; abundance: -; CDR3aa: CASSLGDRGLQETQYF; CDR3nt: TGTGCCAGCAGCTTAGGGGACAGGGGGCTCCAAGAGACCCAGTACTTC
v_gene: TRBV28; d_gene: TRBD2; j_gene: TRBJ2-3; abundance: -; CDR3aa: CASSSRLAGGEGRDTQYF; CDR3nt: TGTGCCAGCAGTTCCCGACTAGCGGGAGGGGAGGGTCGAGATACGCAGTATTTT
v_gene: TRBV5-8; d_gene: -; j_gene: TRBJ2-5; abundance: few; CDR3aa: CASSFGWGEETQYF; CDR3nt: TGTGCCAGCAGCTTTGGGTGGGGCGAAGAGACCCAGTACTTC
v_gene: TRBV7-9; d_gene: -; j_gene: TRBJ2-2; abundance: once; CDR3aa: CAGPGLNTGELFF; CDR3nt: TGTGCCGGCCCCGGCCTTAACACCGGGGAGCTGTTTTTT
v_gene: TRBV6-1; d_gene: TRBD1; j_gene: TRBJ1-2; abundance: few; CDR3aa: CASSFLTGVIRGYHYGYTF; CDR3nt: TGTGCCAGCAGTTTCCTAACTGGGGTCATCAGGGGGTATCACTATGGCTACACCTTC
v_gene: TRBV28; d_gene: TRBD1; j_gene: TRBJ2-7; abundance: few; CDR3aa: CASSFTLRTGGYEQYF; CDR3nt: TGTGCCAGCAGTTTTACCCTGAGGACAGGGGGCTACGAGCAGTACTTC
v_gene: TRBV7-3; d_gene: -; j_gene: TRBJ1-4; abundance: many; CDR3aa: CASSSHYQEGRDEKLFF; CDR3nt: TGTGCCAGCAGCTCCCACTACCAGGAGGGTCGGGATGAAAAACTGTTTTTT
v_gene: TRBV9; d_gene: -; j_gene: TRBJ2-1; abundance: many; CDR3aa: CASSVTFDSGYNEQFF; CDR3nt: TGTGCCAGCAGCGTCACCTTCGACTCAGGGTACAATGAGCAGTTCTTC
v_gene: TRBV2; d_gene: -; j_gene: TRBJ2-7; abundance: many; CDR3aa: CASSEGNLYEQYF; CDR3nt: TGTGCCAGCAGTGAGGGGAATCTCTACGAGCAGTACTTC
v_gene: TRBV2; d_gene: -; j_gene: TRBJ2-2; abundance: many; CDR3aa: CARERPTNTGELFF; CDR3nt: TGTGCCAGGGAGAGACCAACGAACACCGGGGAGCTGTTTTTT
v_gene: TRBV19; d_gene: -; j_gene: TRBJ1-3; abundance: -; CDR3aa: CASRSGNSGNTIYF; CDR3nt: TGTGCCAGTAGGTCCGGGAACTCCGGAAACACCATATATTTT
v_gene: TRBV3-1; d_gene: -; j_gene: TRBJ1-5; abundance: -; CDR3aa: CASSQGTVEPNQPQHF; CDR3nt: TGTGCCAGCAGCCAAGGGACAGTTGAACCCAATCAGCCCCAGCATTTT
v_gene: TRBV12-3/TRBV12-4; d_gene: -; j_gene: TRBJ2-7; abundance: many; CDR3aa: CASSLQVAEQYF; CDR3nt: TGTGCCAGCAGTCTACAGGTCGCCGAGCAGTACTTC
v_gene: TRBV20-1; d_gene: TRBD1; j_gene: TRBJ1-2; abundance: -; CDR3aa: CSAGQANYGYTF; CDR3nt: TGCAGTGCTGGACAGGCGAACTATGGCTACACCTTC
v_gene: TRBV27; d_gene: TRBD1; j_gene: TRBJ1-1; abundance: many; CDR3aa: CASSPRDRDSSEAFF; CDR3nt: TGTGCCAGCAGTCCTCGGGACAGAGACTCCTCTGAAGCTTTCTTT
v_gene: TRBV6-1; d_gene: -; j_gene: TRBJ2-1; abundance: few; CDR3aa: CASRTTYNEQFF; CDR3nt: TGTGCCAGCAGGACTACCTACAATGAGCAGTTCTTC
v_gene: TRBV12-3/TRBV12-4; d_gene: -; j_gene: TRBJ1-2; abundance: many; CDR3aa: CASRPGGRNYGYTF; CDR3nt: TGTGCCAGCAGACCGGGCGGACGTAACTATGGCTACACCTTC
v_gene: TRBV2; d_gene: TRBD1; j_gene: TRBJ2-5; abundance: many; CDR3aa: CASRRTGEETQYF; CDR3nt: TGTGCCAGCAGGCGGACAGGGGAAGAGACCCAGTACTTC
v_gene: TRBV11-2; d_gene: TRBD2; j_gene: TRBJ2-1; abundance: many; CDR3aa: CASSLGRGTSGLYNEQFF; CDR3nt: TGTGCCAGCAGCTTAGGGAGAGGGACTAGCGGGCTGTACAATGAGCAGTTCTTC
v_gene: TRBV5-1; d_gene: TRBD2; j_gene: TRBJ2-7; abundance: many; CDR3aa: CASSISGRSYEQYF; CDR3nt: TGCGCCAGCAGCATTAGCGGGAGGTCCTACGAGCAGTACTTC
v_gene: TRBV12-3/TRBV12-4; d_gene: TRBD1; j_gene: TRBJ2-5; abundance: many; CDR3aa: CASSWRDRRETQYF; CDR3nt: TGTGCCAGCAGTTGGCGGGACAGGCGAGAGACCCAGTACTTC
v_gene: TRBV20-1; d_gene: TRBD1; j_gene: TRBJ2-7; abundance: few; CDR3aa: CSARNSGTAGEQYF; CDR3nt: TGCAGTGCTAGAAACTCCGGGACAGCCGGCGAGCAGTACTTC
v_gene: TRBV9; d_gene: TRBD1; j_gene: TRBJ2-6; abundance: -; CDR3aa: CASSVALGGGSGANVLTF; CDR3nt: TGTGCCAGCAGCGTAGCTTTAGGGGGCGGCTCTGGGGCCAACGTCCTGACTTTC
v_gene: TRBV30; d_gene: -; j_gene: TRBJ2-1; abundance: few; CDR3aa: CAWGKGRGAYNEQFF; CDR3nt: TGTGCCTGGGGTAAGGGGCGGGGCGCCTACAATGAGCAGTTCTTC
v_gene: TRBV6-2/TRBV6-3; d_gene: -; j_gene: TRBJ2-2; abundance: many; CDR3aa: CASSYSRGTGELFF; CDR3nt: TGTGCCAGCAGTTACTCGAGAGGCACCGGGGAGCTGTTTTTT
v_gene: TRBV19; d_gene: -; j_gene: TRBJ2-6; abundance: -; CDR3aa: CASSIRSGANVLTF; CDR3nt: TGTGCCAGTAGTATTAGGTCTGGGGCCAACGTCCTGACTTTC
v_gene: TRBV5-6; d_gene: -; j_gene: TRBJ2-7; abundance: many; CDR3aa: CASSSNARGEAYEQYF; CDR3nt: TGTGCCAGCAGCTCTAATGCCAGGGGCGAAGCCTACGAGCAGTACTTC
v_gene: TRBV9; d_gene: -; j_gene: TRBJ1-1; abundance: -; CDR3aa: CASSVNPSLTASNTEAFF; CDR3nt: TGTGCCAGCAGCGTAAACCCCTCACTAACCGCCTCGAACACTGAAGCTTTCTTT